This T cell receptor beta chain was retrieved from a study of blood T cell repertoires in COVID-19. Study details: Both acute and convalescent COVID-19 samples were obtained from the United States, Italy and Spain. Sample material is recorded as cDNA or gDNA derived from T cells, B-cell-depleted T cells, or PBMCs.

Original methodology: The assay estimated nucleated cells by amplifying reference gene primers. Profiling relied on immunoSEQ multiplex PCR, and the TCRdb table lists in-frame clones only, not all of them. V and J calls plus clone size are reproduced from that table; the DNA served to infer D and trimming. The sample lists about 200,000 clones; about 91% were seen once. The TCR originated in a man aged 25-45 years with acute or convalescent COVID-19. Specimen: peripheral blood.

CDR3 loop: CASSTGTGASRRNQPQHF. The CDR3 nucleotides are TGTGCCAGCAGCACCGGGACAGGGGCCTCCAGGAGGAATCAGCCCCAGCATTTT. V and J are TRBV7-8 and TRBJ1-5; 10 bases match TRBD1. CDR3 length: 18 amino acids. Trimming took 5 bases from V and 4 from J; bases not matched to a gene: 14. Looked up from germline, CDR1 is SGHVS and CDR2 is FQNEAQ.